One sample yielded the 12 T cell receptor beta chains listed below, sequenced in a study of beta chain features in type 1 diabetes. The antigens of these receptors remain unknown. Overall study findings and caveats: Moderate but significant shortening of TCRB CDR3s was recorded in all four CD4+ subsets from Type 1 diabetes patients.

Expressed TCRB transcripts were sequenced after all isolated RNA was converted to cDNA. Measured with immunoSEQ multiplex PCR; TCRdb has only the in-frame clones, and not every one. The table records around 260,000 clones, 24% of them present only once. Sequenced: naive CD4+ T cells from blood. Source of these receptors: a woman in her twenties or thirties with type 1 diabetes.

The rearrangement joins TRBV7-8 to TRBJ2-5; D may be TRBD2 (5 bases). Trimming removed 5 bases at V and 2 bases at J, with 12 bases between. The CDR3 sequence is 14 residues long. CDR1 is SGHVS, CDR2 FQNEAQ, per germline. The CDR3 is CASSPRDLQETQYF. For the CDR3, the DNA is TGTGCCAGCAGCCCTCGGGATTTACAAGAGACCCAGTACTTC.

In this sample, this clone turned up a few times. The V gene is TRBV30, the J gene TRBJ1-2, with D unclear. Germline-derived CDR1 and CDR2 are GTSNPN and SVGIG (reference sequence). V gave up 2 bases and J gave up 0 bases, with 7 bases separating them. This CDR3 comprises 13 residues. CDR3 DNA sequence: TGTGCCTGGAGTTCCCCAGCTAACTATGGCTACACCTTC. Amino acids: CAWSSPANYGYTF.

V usage is TRBV7-8 and J usage is TRBJ2-1; TRBD2 agrees at 7 bases. The CDR3 loop spans 16 amino acids. The trim removed 6 bases at V and 2 bases at J, leaving 10 bases unmatched. Germline V gene sequence: CDR1 SGHVS, CDR2 FQNEAQ. CDR3 sequence reads: CASSNSRLAPYNEQFF. In DNA, the CDR3 is TGTGCCAGCAGTAATTCCAGACTAGCCCCCTACAATGAGCAGTTCTTC.

This clone was recorded a few times. The CDR3 DNA reads TGTGCCAGCAGCGAGGGACTGCGGAGTTACACAGATACGCAGTATTTT. It specifies CASSEGLRSYTDTQYF. This sequence joins TRBV9 and TRBJ2-3, with D perhaps matching TRBD2 (6 bases). The germline CDR1 and CDR2 sequences are SGDLS and YYNGEE. CDR3 size: 16 residues. V was shortened by 3 bases and J by 2 bases, with 16 bases between the two germline ends.

The chain recombines TRBV5-1 with TRBJ2-3; 7 positions match TRBD2. With 0 bases clipped from V and 6 bases from J, the junction kept 7 bases outside the gene matches. The germline V gene has CDR1 SGHRS and CDR2 YFSETQ. The CDR3 has 15 amino acids. This CDR3 reads CASSLALTSQDTQYF. CDR3 DNA sequence: TGCGCCAGCAGCTTGGCTCTGACTAGCCAGGATACGCAGTATTTT. The whole variable domain, filled in from reference TRBV5-1 and TRBJ2-3, reads KAGVTQTPRYLIKTRGQQVTLSCSPISGHRSVSWYQQTPGQGLQFLFEYFSETQRNKGNFPGRFSGRQFSNSRSEMNVSTLELGDSALYLCASSLALTSQDTQYFGPGTRLTVL.

V is TRBV21-1 and J is TRBJ2-7; the D call TRBD1 from the table was never checked on the DNA. TRBV21-1 is assigned pseudogene status. The CDR3 is made up of 15 amino acids. CDR3 coding DNA: TGTGCCAGCAGGGACAGGGTAAAGTTTCCATACGAGCAGTACTTC. Its protein is CASRDRVKFPYEQYF.

This clone was picked up a small number of times. This rearrangement joins TRBV25-1 to TRBJ1-5, with D perhaps matching TRBD1 (5 bases). The V end lost 3 bases, the J end lost 2 bases, and 11 bases lay between the germline ends. There are 15 residues in the CDR3. Germline CDR1 MGHDK, CDR2 SYGVNS. CDR3 nucleotide sequence: TGTGCCAGCAGTGACAGGGATTATGGCAATCAGCCCCAGCATTTT. Its protein is CASSDRDYGNQPQHF.

The table lists this clone with a few counts. V gene TRBV19 combines with J gene TRBJ2-1; TRBD2 matches at 9 bases. Germline trimming cut 5 bases from V and 8 bases from J; bases unmatched to any gene: 16. The CDR3 covers 17 residues. Looked up from germline, CDR1 is LNHDA and CDR2 is SQIVND (reference sequence). In nucleotides, the CDR3 is TGTGCCAGTAGTTCATTACGATCACTAGCGGGTATGGATGAGCAGTTCTTC. Encoded protein: CASSSLRSLAGMDEQFF. The whole variable domain, filled in from reference TRBV19 and TRBJ2-1, reads DGGITQSPKYLFRKEGQNVTLSCEQNLNHDAMYWYRQDPGQGLRLIYYSQIVNDFQKGDIAEGYSVSREKKESFPLTVTSAQKNPTAFYLCASSSLRSLAGMDEQFFGPGTRLTVL.

This clone occurred a few times. The V and J genes are TRBV30 and TRBJ2-3, with TRBD2 as a possible D gene (5 bases). Trimming cost V 3 bases and J 2 bases, with 12 bases left between them. The CDR3 contains 14 residues. Germline V lookup: CDR1 GTSNPN, CDR2 SVGIG (reference sequence). This CDR3 reads CAWRGRGYTDTQYF. CDR3 nucleotides: TGTGCCTGGAGGGGCCGCGGGTACACAGATACGCAGTATTTT.

This clone showed up just a few times. The chain combines TRBV7-9 with TRBJ2-7; possibly TRBD2 for D (6 bases). The CDR3 has 16 amino acids. In germline, CDR1 is SEHNR, CDR2 FQNEAQ (reference sequence). Trimming pared 2 bases from V and 5 bases from J, leaving 19 bases between. The CDR3 sequence is CASSLRVGLPNNEQYF. The CDR3 DNA is TGTGCCAGCAGCTTAAGGGTAGGACTACCAAACAACGAGCAGTACTTC. The full variable domain, completed using reference TRBV7-9 and TRBJ2-7, is DTGVSQNPRHKITKRGQNVTFRCDPISEHNRLYWYRQTLGQGPEFLTYFQNEAQLEKSRLLSDRFSAERPKGSFSTLEIQRTEQGDSAMYLCASSLRVGLPNNEQYFGPGTRLTVT.

This sequence joins TRBV19 and TRBJ2-1, with D possibly being TRBD2 (6 bases). The CDR3 is 17 amino acids. Looked up from germline, CDR1 is LNHDA and CDR2 is SQIVND (reference sequence). Trimming left V 3 bases short and J 5 bases short, with 20 bases between. The DNA for the CDR3 is TGTGCCAGTAGTATTCACCGGGACTCCGGCGAGAACAATGAGCAGTTCTTC. This codes for CASSIHRDSGENNEQFF.

This chain links TRBV25-1 with TRBJ2-1, with 8 bases matching TRBD2. Looked up from germline, CDR1 is MGHDK and CDR2 is SYGVNS. This CDR3 contains 16 residues. The V segment lost 3 bases and the J segment 3 bases; nucleotides outside the gene matches: 7. CDR3 sequence reads: CASSDGAGGNYNEQFF. CDR3 bases: TGTGCCAGCAGTGACGGGGCGGGAGGAAACTACAATGAGCAGTTCTTC.